These 9 T cell receptor beta chains share one sample of origin, sequenced in a study of cytomegalovirus exposure and HLA in healthy donors. Use of 60 Vbeta and 13 Jbeta primers characterized the PCR. The table came from immunoSEQ multiplex PCR; TCRdb's copy has only in-frame clones and leaves some out. The table lists some 240,000 clones, approximately 82% of them singletons. The sequenced material came from PBMCs. These receptors all come from a male donor in good health and CMV-seronegative.

The rearrangement uses TRBV7-2 and TRBJ1-2; 9 nucleotides match TRBD1. The J segment lost 7 bases and the V segment lost 5 bases, leaving 14 bases of the junction unmatched. CDR1 is SGHTA, CDR2 FQGNSA, per germline. The CDR3 sequence is 16 residues long. Written as DNA, the CDR3 is TGTGCCAGCAGCCTATCCGTGCCGGGACAGGGTCCTGGCTACACCTTC. This translates into CASSLSVPGQGPGYTF.

The V call is TRBV18, the J call TRBJ2-1; the match to TRBD1 covers 7 bases. The CDR3 consists of 15 residues. Trimming took 3 bases from V and 4 from J; bases not matched to a gene: 6. Germline loops: CDR1 KGHSH, CDR2 LQKENI. The CDR3 sequence is CASSPWGQSYNEQFF. The CDR3 nucleotides read TGTGCCAGCTCACCTTGGGGACAGTCTTACAATGAGCAGTTCTTC.

The chain carries TRBV15 and TRBJ1-4, with D unclear. V was pared by 0 bases and J by 6 bases, with 5 bases between. There are 13 residues in the CDR3. CDR1 LNHNV and CDR2 YYDKDF come from the germline V gene (reference sequence). As DNA, the CDR3 is TGTGCCACCAGCAGAGACCGTCATGAAAAACTGTTTTTT. Translated: CATSRDRHEKLFF.

There are a few counts of this clone. The germline gene is not matched at one end of the junction; a read error may be the cause. CDR3 sequence (DNA): TGTTCCAGCAGCGACAATAGCGGGAGGGCCTACGAGCAGTACTTC. Protein: CSSSDNSGRAYEQYF. This sequence joins TRBV7-9 and TRBJ2-7; TRBD2 matches 11 bases. In germline, CDR1 is SEHNR, CDR2 FQNEAQ (reference sequence). The CDR3 runs to 15 residues.

The J gene is TRBJ2-7, the V gene TRBV5-1, with D possibly being TRBD2 (6 bases). Trimming left V 7 bases short and J 6 bases short, with 14 bases between. The length of the CDR3 is 12 residues. The germline V gene encodes CDR1 SGHRS and CDR2 YFSETQ. DNA of the CDR3: TGCGCCAGCGGCTCGGGACTGGGCGAGCAGTACTTC. Its protein is CASGSGLGEQYF.

The rearrangement joins TRBV6-1 to TRBJ1-6; D not certain. Germline V gene data show CDR1 as MNHNS and CDR2 as SASEGT. The CDR3 totals 14 residues. This CDR3 reads CGADPGSYNSPLHF. CDR3 DNA: TGTGGTGCCGATCCCGGCTCCTATAATTCACCCCTCCACTTT.

This chain links TRBV9 with TRBJ2-1; 8 bases are a match to TRBD2. The CDR3 consists of 23 residues. J lost 1 base, V lost 2 bases, and 26 bases had no gene match. Germline loops: CDR1 SGDLS, CDR2 YYNGEE. The CDR3 DNA is TGTGCCAGCAGCGTTTCAATCTCGGCGGGAGGCCTTATACAAGGGGGTTCCTACAATGAGCAGTTCTTC. It is translated as CASSVSISAGGLIQGGSYNEQFF.

About this clone itself: The sample contains more than one DNA sequence encoding this CDR3. The V and J genes are TRBV19 and TRBJ1-1; 10 bases are a match to TRBD1. From germline, CDR1 is LNHDA and CDR2 SQIVND (reference sequence). The CDR3 totals 14 residues. V lost 6 bases and J lost 5; bases outside the gene matches: 6. DNA for the CDR3: TGTGCCAGTAGCCGGGACAGGGGAAGGACTGAAGCTTTCTTT. This codes for CASSRDRGRTEAFF.

The V and J genes are TRBV9 and TRBJ2-1; 10 bases agree with TRBD2. The germline CDR1 and CDR2 sequences are SGDLS and YYNGEE. Trimming removed 0 bases from V and 9 bases from J; junction bases left unmatched: 9. The CDR3 length is 16 residues. The DNA of the CDR3 is TGTGCCAGCAGCGTAGATAGGCTAGCGGGAGTCAGTGAGCAGTTCTTC. Translating it yields CASSVDRLAGVSEQFF.